This is a list of T cell receptor beta chains from one sample in a study of identical twins. TCRdb reprocessed the 5' RACE reads via MiXCR and lists one record per CDR3 protein. This table has 1,800,000 or so distinct CDR3 sequences, less than 35% appearing once. Sequencing was performed on cord blood. The receptor source for this set is a newborn girl in good health. The CDR3 runs from the conserved cysteine through the conserved F or W. Fields, in order: J gene, clone size, V gene, D gene, CDR3 DNA, CDR3 protein. A D gene is named only where the DNA matches it firmly. Clone size, where shown, is once, few, many, or a class for clones that have expanded.

TRBJ1-1 NA TRBV20-1 NA TGCAGTGCTAGAGCCCTAGGTACCCGACGGGCTGAAGCTTTCTTT CSARALGTRRAEAFF
TRBJ1-2 many TRBV5-1 TRBD1 TGCGCCAGCAGCTTGGGACAGGGGGCCAGTGGCTACACCTTC CASSLGQGASGYTF
TRBJ2-5 few TRBV2 NA TGTGCCAGCAGTGAAACAGAGGTTCTAGCCTCCCGAGAGACCCAGTACTTC CASSETEVLASRETQYF
TRBJ1-1 many TRBV28 NA TGTGCCAGCACCTCGACAGGAAACACTGAAGCTTTCTTT CASTSTGNTEAFF
TRBJ2-3 few TRBV24-1 NA TGTGCCACCAGTAACGCCGCCCGGGACGGTTCCGCAGATACGCAGTATTTT CATSNAARDGSADTQYF
TRBJ2-2 few TRBV6-1 TRBD2 TGTGCCAGCAGTGAAACTAGCGGGAACACCGGGGAGCTGTTTTTT CASSETSGNTGELFF
TRBJ2-3 NA TRBV7-2 TRBD1 TGTGCCGGCAGCTTAACCCCCTGGACAGGGCCAACAGATACGCAGTATTTT CAGSLTPWTGPTDTQYF
TRBJ1-1 few TRBV9 NA TGTGCCAGCAGCGTAGGGATTAACACTGAAGCTTTCTTT CASSVGINTEAFF
TRBJ1-2 few TRBV27 NA TGTGCCAGCAGTTGGTCGCAGGACTATGGCTACACCTTC CASSWSQDYGYTF
TRBJ2-3 NA TRBV6-5 NA TGTGCCAGCAGTTACCGCCCGGGACTCAGCACAGATACGCAGTATTTT CASSYRPGLSTDTQYF
TRBJ1-2 NA TRBV2 NA TGTGCCAGCAGCAGGGAGGGTCCCGCTGGCTACACCTTC CASSREGPAGYTF
TRBJ1-2 NA TRBV7-9 TRBD1 TGTGCCAGCAGTTCCCCGGGACAGGCCAGGTTGGGAGGCTACACCTTC CASSSPGQARLGGYTF
TRBJ1-2 NA TRBV6-1 NA TGTGCCAGCAGTACCCTCGGGGGGGAACCTTCTAACTATGGCTACACCTTC CASSTLGGEPSNYGYTF
TRBJ2-5 few TRBV3-1 NA TGTGCCAGCAGCCAAGGTCCGACAGCACGAGAGACCCAGTACTTC CASSQGPTARETQYF
TRBJ1-2 few TRBV3-1 NA TGTGCCAGCAGCCCTTCGACAGGTCACTATGGCTACACCTTC CASSPSTGHYGYTF
TRBJ2-2 NA TRBV14 NA TGTGCCAGCAGCCAAGAGTTAATGCTCACCGGGGAGCTGTTTTTT CASSQELMLTGELFF
TRBJ1-3 NA TRBV28 NA TGTGCCAGCAGGAGGAGGGGAAACACCATATATTTT CASRRRGNTIYF
TRBJ2-1 NA TRBV7-9 NA TGTGCCAGCAGCCCCAGGGCCATCAATGAGCAGTTCTTC CASSPRAINEQFF
TRBJ2-6 NA TRBV6-5 NA TGTGCCAGCAGTTACGCCAGTCGCAGCTCTGGGGCCAACGTCCTGACTTTC CASSYASRSSGANVLTF
TRBJ2-3 NA TRBV27 NA TGTGCCAGCAGTTTAGTCCGGGACCCTGGGGGCGTAGATACGCAGTATTTT CASSLVRDPGGVDTQYF
TRBJ2-3 NA TRBV5-1 TRBD2 TGCGCCAGCAGCGTAGATCTCCCGGGACTAGCGGGATTTATGGGCACAGATACGCAGTATTTT CASSVDLPGLAGFMGTDTQYF
TRBJ1-1 NA TRBV28 NA TGTGCCAGCAGTTTATCCCGGACGGGGGCTTTCTTT CASSLSRTGAFF
TRBJ2-7 NA TRBV20-1 TRBD2 TGCAGTGCTACCGGGACTAGCGGGAGGGCCGTCGAGCAGTACTTC CSATGTSGRAVEQYF
TRBJ2-7 few TRBV6-6 NA TGTGCCAGCAGTTACGTGGGCTCCGGAACCTACGAGCAGTACTTC CASSYVGSGTYEQYF
TRBJ1-2 NA TRBV10-2 NA TGCGCCAGCAGTGAACTTCTTAGGGGCTCAGGGGATGGCTACACCTTC CASSELLRGSGDGYTF
TRBJ1-1 NA TRBV24-1 TRBD1 TGTGCCACCAGTGATTTACAGGGGGCGAACACTGAAGCTTTCTTT CATSDLQGANTEAFF